The following is a T cell receptor beta chain sequence with its context. The sample is drawn from a study of blood T cell repertoires in COVID-19. Whole-study context: PBMCs, B-cell-depleted T cells, or T cells were the source of the cDNA or gDNA that made up the material.

Generated by immunoSEQ multiplex PCR, the TCRdb table keeps only in-frame clones and is missing some. Of a few hundred thousand clones in the sample, about four fifths are singletons; the top ten hold roughly 2%. The CDR3 totals 15 residues. The J segment lost 5 bases and the V segment lost 2 bases, leaving 4 bases of the junction unmatched. Germline CDR1 and CDR2: SGHRS and YFSETQ. This chain joins TRBV5-1 and TRBJ1-6; TRBD1 matches at 7 bases. Specimen: peripheral blood. This sequence originates from a man younger than 40 who had recovered from COVID-19. The CDR3 DNA sequence: TGCGCCAGCAGCTTCGGACAGGCCAATAATTCACCCCTCCACTTT. Translated, it gives CASSFGQANNSPLHF.